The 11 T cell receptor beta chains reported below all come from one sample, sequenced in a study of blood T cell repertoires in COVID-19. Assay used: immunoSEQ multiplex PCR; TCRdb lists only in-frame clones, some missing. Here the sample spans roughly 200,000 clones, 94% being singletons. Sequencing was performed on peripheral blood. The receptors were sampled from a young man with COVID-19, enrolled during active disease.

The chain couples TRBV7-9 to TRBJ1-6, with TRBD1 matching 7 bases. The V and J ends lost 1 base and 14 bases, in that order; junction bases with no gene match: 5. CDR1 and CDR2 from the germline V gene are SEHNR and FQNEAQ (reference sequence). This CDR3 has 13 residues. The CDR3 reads CASSLDRGGALHF. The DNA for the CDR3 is TGTGCCAGCAGCTTAGACAGGGGCGGGGCCCTCCACTTT.

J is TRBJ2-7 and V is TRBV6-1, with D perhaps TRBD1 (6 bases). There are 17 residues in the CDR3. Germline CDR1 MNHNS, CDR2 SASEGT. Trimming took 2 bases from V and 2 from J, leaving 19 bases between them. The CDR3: CASSETPGVSWAYEQYF. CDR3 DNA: TGTGCCAGCAGTGAAACCCCAGGGGTCTCCTGGGCCTACGAGCAGTACTTC.

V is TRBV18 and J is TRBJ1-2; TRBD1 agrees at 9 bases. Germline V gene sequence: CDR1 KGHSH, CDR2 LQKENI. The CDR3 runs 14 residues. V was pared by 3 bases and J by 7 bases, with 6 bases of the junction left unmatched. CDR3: CASSPPGTGRGYTF. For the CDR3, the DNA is TGTGCCAGCTCACCTCCCGGGACAGGGCGTGGCTACACCTTC.

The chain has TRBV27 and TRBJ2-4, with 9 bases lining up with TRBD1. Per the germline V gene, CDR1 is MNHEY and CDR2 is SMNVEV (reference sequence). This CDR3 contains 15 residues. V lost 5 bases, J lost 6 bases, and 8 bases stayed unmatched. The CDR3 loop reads CASSLTGGTSNIQYF. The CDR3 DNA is TGTGCCAGCAGTCTGACAGGGGGAACATCAAACATTCAGTACTTC.

The CDR3 DNA reads TGTGCCTGGACCGCGCCCGGGGAGCTGTTTTTT. It yields the protein CAWTAPGELFF. The chain combines TRBV30 with TRBJ2-2, with no clear D. This CDR3 comprises 11 residues. V was pared by 4 bases and J by 6 bases, with 6 bases between. Germline assignment: CDR1 GTSNPN and CDR2 SVGIG (reference sequence).

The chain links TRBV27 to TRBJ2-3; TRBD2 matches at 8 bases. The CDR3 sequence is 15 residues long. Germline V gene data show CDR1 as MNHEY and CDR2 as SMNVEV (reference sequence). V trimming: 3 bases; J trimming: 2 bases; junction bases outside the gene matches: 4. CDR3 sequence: CASSLTSEYTDTQYF. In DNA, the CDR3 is TGTGCCAGCAGTTTGACTAGCGAGTACACAGATACGCAGTATTTT.

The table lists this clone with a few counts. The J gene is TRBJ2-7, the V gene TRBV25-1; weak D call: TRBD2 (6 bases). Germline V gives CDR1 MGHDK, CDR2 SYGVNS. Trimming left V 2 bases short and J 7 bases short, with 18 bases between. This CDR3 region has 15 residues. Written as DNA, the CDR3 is TGTGCCAGCAGTGAACCCCCGACCGCCGGAGGGGAGCAGTACTTC. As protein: CASSEPPTAGGEQYF.

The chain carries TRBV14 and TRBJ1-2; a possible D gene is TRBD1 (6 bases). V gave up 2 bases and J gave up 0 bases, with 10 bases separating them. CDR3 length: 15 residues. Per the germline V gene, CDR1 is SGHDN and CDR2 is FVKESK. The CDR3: CASSQTDRSNYGYTF. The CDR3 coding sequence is TGTGCCAGCAGCCAAACCGACAGGTCTAACTATGGCTACACCTTC. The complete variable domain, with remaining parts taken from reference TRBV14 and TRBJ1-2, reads EAGVTQFPSHSVIEKGQTVTLRCDPISGHDNLYWYRRVMGKEIKFLLHFVKESKQDESGMPNNRFLAERTGGTYSTLKVQPAELEDSGVYFCASSQTDRSNYGYTFGSGTRLTVV.

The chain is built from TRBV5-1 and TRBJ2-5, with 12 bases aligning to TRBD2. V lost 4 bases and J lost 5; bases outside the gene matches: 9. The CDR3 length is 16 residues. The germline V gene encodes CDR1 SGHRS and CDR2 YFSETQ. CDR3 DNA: TGCGCCAGCAGCCCCGGGGCTAGCGGGGGGGCCGAGACCCAGTACTTC. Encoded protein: CASSPGASGGAETQYF.

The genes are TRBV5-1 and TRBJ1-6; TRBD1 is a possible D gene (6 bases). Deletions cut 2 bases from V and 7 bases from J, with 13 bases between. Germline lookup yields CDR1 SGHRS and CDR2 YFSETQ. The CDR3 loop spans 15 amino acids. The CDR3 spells CASSFGGVGNSPLHF. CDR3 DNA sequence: TGCGCCAGCAGCTTTGGGGGCGTTGGGAATTCACCCCTCCACTTT.

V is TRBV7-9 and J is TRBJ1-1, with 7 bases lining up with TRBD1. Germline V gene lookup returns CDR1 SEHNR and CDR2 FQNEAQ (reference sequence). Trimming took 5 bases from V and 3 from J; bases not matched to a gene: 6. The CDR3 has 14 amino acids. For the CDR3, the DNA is TGTGCCAGCAGCCGGGACAGCCAGTACACTGAAGCTTTCTTT. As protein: CASSRDSQYTEAFF.